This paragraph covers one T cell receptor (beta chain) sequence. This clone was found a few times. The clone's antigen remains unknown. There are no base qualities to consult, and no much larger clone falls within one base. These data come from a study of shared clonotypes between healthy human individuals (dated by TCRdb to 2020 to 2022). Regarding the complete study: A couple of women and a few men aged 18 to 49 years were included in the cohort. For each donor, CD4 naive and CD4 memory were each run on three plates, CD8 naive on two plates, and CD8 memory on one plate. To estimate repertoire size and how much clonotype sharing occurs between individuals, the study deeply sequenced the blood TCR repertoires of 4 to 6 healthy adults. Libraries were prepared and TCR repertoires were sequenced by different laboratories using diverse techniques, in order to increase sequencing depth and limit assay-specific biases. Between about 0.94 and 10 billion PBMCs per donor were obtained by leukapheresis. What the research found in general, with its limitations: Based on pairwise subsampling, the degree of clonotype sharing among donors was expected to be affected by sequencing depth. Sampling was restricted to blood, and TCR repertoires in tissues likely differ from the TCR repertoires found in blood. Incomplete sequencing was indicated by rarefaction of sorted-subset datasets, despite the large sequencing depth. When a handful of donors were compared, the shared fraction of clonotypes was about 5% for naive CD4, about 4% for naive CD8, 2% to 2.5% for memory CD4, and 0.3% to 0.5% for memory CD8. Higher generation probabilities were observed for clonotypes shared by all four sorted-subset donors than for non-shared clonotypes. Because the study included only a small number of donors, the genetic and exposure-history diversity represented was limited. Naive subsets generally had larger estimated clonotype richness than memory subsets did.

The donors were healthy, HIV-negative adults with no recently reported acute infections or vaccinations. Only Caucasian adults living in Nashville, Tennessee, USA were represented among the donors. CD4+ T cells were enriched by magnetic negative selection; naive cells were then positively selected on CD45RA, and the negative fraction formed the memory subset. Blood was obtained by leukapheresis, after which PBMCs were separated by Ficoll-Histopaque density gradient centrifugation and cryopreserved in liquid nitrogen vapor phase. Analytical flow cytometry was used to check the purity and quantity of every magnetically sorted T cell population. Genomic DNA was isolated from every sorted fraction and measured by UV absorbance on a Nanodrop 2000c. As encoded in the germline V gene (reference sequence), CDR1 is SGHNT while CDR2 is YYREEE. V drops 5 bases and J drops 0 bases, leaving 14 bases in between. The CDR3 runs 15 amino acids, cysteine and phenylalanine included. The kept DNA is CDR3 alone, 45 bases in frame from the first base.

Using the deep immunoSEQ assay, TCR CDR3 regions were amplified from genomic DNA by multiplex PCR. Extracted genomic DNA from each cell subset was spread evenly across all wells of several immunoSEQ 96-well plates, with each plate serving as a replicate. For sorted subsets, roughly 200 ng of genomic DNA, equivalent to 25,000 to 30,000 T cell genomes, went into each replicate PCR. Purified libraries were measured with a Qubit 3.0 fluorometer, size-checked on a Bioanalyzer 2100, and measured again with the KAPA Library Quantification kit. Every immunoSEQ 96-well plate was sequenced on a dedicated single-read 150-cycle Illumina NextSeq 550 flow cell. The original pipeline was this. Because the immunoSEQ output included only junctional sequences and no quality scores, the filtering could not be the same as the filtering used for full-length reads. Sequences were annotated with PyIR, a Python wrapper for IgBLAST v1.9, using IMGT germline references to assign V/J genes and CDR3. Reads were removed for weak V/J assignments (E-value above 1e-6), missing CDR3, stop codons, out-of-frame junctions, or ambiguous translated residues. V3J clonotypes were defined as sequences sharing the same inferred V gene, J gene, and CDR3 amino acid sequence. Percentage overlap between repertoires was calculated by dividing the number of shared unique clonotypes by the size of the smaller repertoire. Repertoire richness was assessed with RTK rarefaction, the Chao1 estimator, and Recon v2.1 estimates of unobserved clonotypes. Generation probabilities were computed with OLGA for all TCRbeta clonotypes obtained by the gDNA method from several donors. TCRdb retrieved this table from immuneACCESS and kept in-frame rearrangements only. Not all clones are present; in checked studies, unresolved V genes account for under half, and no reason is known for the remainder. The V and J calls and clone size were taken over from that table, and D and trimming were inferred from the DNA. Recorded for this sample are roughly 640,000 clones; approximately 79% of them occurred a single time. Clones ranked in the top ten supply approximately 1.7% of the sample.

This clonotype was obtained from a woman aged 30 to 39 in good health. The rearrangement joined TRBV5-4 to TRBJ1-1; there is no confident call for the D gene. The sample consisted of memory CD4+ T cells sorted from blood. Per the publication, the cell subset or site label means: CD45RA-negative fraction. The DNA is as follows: TGTGCCAGCAGTGAAGCAGGTCGTCTGAACACTGAAGCTTTCTTT. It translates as CASSEAGRLNTEAFF.